The 27 T cell receptor beta chains presented below share a single source sample, sequenced in a study of blood T cells in healthy people across ages (dated by TCRdb to the mid-2010s). Preparation of the library involved 5' RACE. The listed sequencing device is Illumina HiSeq 2500. The second PCR ran for about 7 to 11 cycles and used a J-beta primer mix along with a sample-barcoded 5' primer. The raw public data were reprocessed by TCRdb itself: fastp quality trimming at Q25, MiXCR clonotype calling, in-frame beta chains only. Each CDR3 protein gets just one entry, which takes the most common genes and DNA from the rows behind it. Counted in this sample were more than 500,000 distinct CDR3 sequences; 25% to 30% of them appeared once. The top ten hold under 20% of the sample. Sequencing input: blood. The source of these receptors is a woman aged 70-85 years in good health.

This clonotype was seen a handful of times. The chain carries TRBV6-1 and TRBJ2-5; D might be TRBD1 (6 bases). The DNA matches TRBJ2-7 better at its end, which makes the J call doubtful. CDR1 is MNHNS and CDR2 is SASEGT in the germline V gene. The CDR3 covers 14 residues. CDR3 in DNA: TGTGCCAGCAGTAACTCAGGACAGTATTACGAGCAGTACTTC. Protein: CASSNSGQYYEQYF.

The J gene is TRBJ1-1, the V gene TRBV19, with D perhaps TRBD1 (6 bases). The CDR3 is made up of 12 amino acids. V was trimmed by 3 bases and J by 6 bases, leaving 8 bases between them. In germline, CDR1 is LNHDA, CDR2 SQIVND (reference sequence). The CDR3 here is CASSIGGPEAFF. The CDR3 DNA reads TGTGCCAGTAGTATTGGGGGGCCTGAAGCTTTCTTT.

Comments on this clonotype: A much larger clone is a single base away; this may be a read error. The chain carries TRBV29-1 and TRBJ2-5; D possibly corresponds to TRBD1 (6 bases). The CDR3 has 12 amino acids. Deletions cut 7 bases from V and 1 base from J, with 10 bases between. Germline V gene lookup returns CDR1 SQVTM and CDR2 ANQGSEA. The CDR3 region has the DNA TGCAGCGGTGAGGACAGCCAAGAGACCCAGTACTTC. Amino acid sequence: CSGEDSQETQYF.

The table lists this clonotype with a few counts. The chain carries TRBV3-1 and TRBJ1-1; 7 nucleotides line up with TRBD1. J gave up 6 bases and V 4 bases, and 11 bases lay outside the gene matches. CDR1 and CDR2 (germline): LGHDT, YNNKEL (reference sequence). The CDR3 extends over 15 amino acids. CDR3 sequence (DNA): TGTGCCAGCAGCCCCTGGGACAGACGGGTTGCTGAAGCTTTCTTT. Translating gives CASSPWDRRVAEAFF.

V usage is TRBV7-2 and J usage is TRBJ2-4, with D perhaps assigned TRBD1 or TRBD2 (5 bases each). V dropped 0 bases and J dropped 7 bases, with 16 bases sitting between them. The CDR3 has 16 residues. Germline assignment: CDR1 SGHTA and CDR2 FQGNSA. The CDR3 reads CASSLAGTPYMNIQYF. CDR3 DNA: TGTGCCAGCAGCTTAGCAGGGACCCCATATATGAACATTCAGTACTTC. The full variable domain, with the rest looked up from reference TRBV7-2 and TRBJ2-4, is GAGVSQSPSNKVTEKGKDVELRCDPISGHTALYWYRQSLGQGLEFLIYFQGNSAPDKSGLPSDRFSAERTGGSVSTLTIQRTQQEDSAVYLCASSLAGTPYMNIQYFGAGTRLSVL.

CDR3 sequence: CASSLTGSSDIQYF. CDR3 DNA sequence: TGCGCCAGCAGCTTGACAGGGAGCTCGGACATTCAGTACTTC. The chain combines TRBV5-1 with TRBJ2-4; D is perhaps TRBD1 (6 bases). CDR1 and CDR2 from the germline V gene are SGHRS and YFSETQ. The length of the CDR3 is 14 residues. The V gene lost 1 base and the J gene lost 8 bases, with 13 bases spanning the gap.

The chain couples TRBV27 to TRBJ2-5, with TRBD2 matching over 8 bases. Germline lookup yields CDR1 MNHEY and CDR2 SMNVEV (reference sequence). The CDR3 totals 15 residues. The V and J ends lost 8 bases and 5 bases, in that order; junction bases with no gene match: 13. CDR3 sequence reads: CASGLFGRAVETQYF. The CDR3 DNA reads as TGTGCCAGCGGCCTCTTCGGGAGGGCCGTGGAGACCCAGTACTTC.

This clonotype was seen a few times. The CDR3 loop is CSVGREAGVGNQPQHF. DNA for the CDR3: TGCAGTGTCGGAAGGGAAGCAGGGGTGGGAAATCAGCCCCAGCATTTT. J is TRBJ1-5 and V is TRBV20-1; D perhaps matches TRBD1 (6 bases). Germline V gives CDR1 DFQATT, CDR2 SNEGSKA (reference sequence). Trimming removed 7 bases at V and 4 bases at J, with 23 bases between. The length of the CDR3 is 16 residues.

This clonotype was seen only a few times. The V and J genes are TRBV7-8 and TRBJ1-1; no reliable D call. Between the trimmed V and J ends, which lost 4 bases and 1 base, there was a span of 10 bases. Germline CDR1 is SGHVS and CDR2 is FQNEAQ. CDR3 size: 14 residues. Written as DNA, the CDR3 is TGTGCCAGCAGCTCCCAGCCCGGGAACACTGAAGCTTTCTTT. Amino acids: CASSSQPGNTEAFF.

This clonotype has more than one count but fewer than ten. The chain carries TRBV29-1 and TRBJ1-3; no definite D call. CDR1 and CDR2 (germline): SQVTM, ANQGSEA. The V end was cut by 7 bases, the J end by 3 bases, with 7 bases between. The length of the CDR3 is 11 residues. The chain's CDR3 is CSASYGNTIYF. DNA of the CDR3: TGCAGCGCGTCATATGGAAACACCATATATTTT.

The V and J genes are TRBV5-1 and TRBJ1-2; a weak D match, TRBD1 (6 bases). Trimming took off 0 bases at V and 4 bases at J, with 13 bases between the two ends. This CDR3 has 15 residues. Germline-derived CDR1 and CDR2 are SGHRS and YFSETQ. The CDR3 nucleotides read TGCGCCAGCAGCTTGGAACCGGGACAATTCTATGGCTACACCTTC. This encodes CASSLEPGQFYGYTF.

The chain is built from TRBV19 and TRBJ2-3; 8 bases are shared with TRBD1. CDR3 length: 14 residues. CDR1 is LNHDA, CDR2 SQIVND, per germline (reference sequence). Trimming removed 5 bases from V and 5 bases from J; junction bases left unmatched: 6. The CDR3 nucleotides are TGTGCCAGTAGTTCCAGGGGGCGAAAAGATACGCAGTATTTT. Its translation: CASSSRGRKDTQYF.

The rearrangement uses TRBV7-2 and TRBJ1-2, with D maybe TRBD1 (5 bases). V was shortened by 5 bases and J by 5 bases, with 15 bases between the two germline ends. The CDR3 has 14 amino acids. Looked up from germline, CDR1 is SGHTA and CDR2 is FQGNSA. DNA of the CDR3: TGTGCCAGCAGCCAGGGTGGACGCGCTTATGGCTACACCTTC. Its translation: CASSQGGRAYGYTF.

The rearrangement uses TRBV7-2 and TRBJ2-3, with D perhaps TRBD1 (5 bases). V gave up 1 base and J gave up 6 bases, with 11 bases separating them. CDR3 size: 14 residues. Germline V gene lookup returns CDR1 SGHTA and CDR2 FQGNSA. The CDR3 sequence is CASSLGQGWDTQYF. Here the CDR3 DNA reads TGTGCCAGCAGCTTAGGGCAGGGATGGGATACGCAGTATTTT. The full variable domain, completed using reference TRBV7-2 and TRBJ2-3, is GAGVSQSPSNKVTEKGKDVELRCDPISGHTALYWYRQSLGQGLEFLIYFQGNSAPDKSGLPSDRFSAERTGGSVSTLTIQRTQQEDSAVYLCASSLGQGWDTQYFGPGTRLTVL.

The chain is built from TRBV7-2 and TRBJ2-1, with D possibly matching TRBD1 (6 bases). This CDR3 spans 14 amino acids. The germline V gene has CDR1 SGHTA and CDR2 FQGNSA. Trimming left V 3 bases short and J 4 bases short, with 10 bases between. CDR3 loop: CASSFGTPYNEQFF. CDR3 bases: TGTGCCAGCAGCTTCGGGACACCATACAATGAGCAGTTCTTC. The full variable domain, rest sourced from reference TRBV7-2 and TRBJ2-1, is GAGVSQSPSNKVTEKGKDVELRCDPISGHTALYWYRQSLGQGLEFLIYFQGNSAPDKSGLPSDRFSAERTGGSVSTLTIQRTQQEDSAVYLCASSFGTPYNEQFFGPGTRLTVL.

This clonotype was found a few times. This chain joins TRBV4-2 and TRBJ2-7, with 7 bases matching TRBD1. CDR1 is LGHNA, CDR2 YNFKEQ, per germline. Trimming cost V 0 bases and J 8 bases; bases outside gene matches: 13. The length of the CDR3 is 16 residues. The CDR3 spells CASSQDPGQWLRKQYF. CDR3 coding DNA: TGTGCCAGCAGCCAAGACCCGGGACAGTGGCTACGGAAGCAGTACTTC.

This clonotype was seen more than once but under ten times. V gene TRBV30 combines with J gene TRBJ1-6, with TRBD1 as a possible D gene (6 bases). The CDR3 extends over 19 amino acids. Germline V lookup: CDR1 GTSNPN, CDR2 SVGIG (reference sequence). Trimming left V 2 bases short and J 0 bases short, with 20 bases between. The CDR3 DNA reads TGTGCCTGGAGTAGAACAGGGTCCGATAAGGGCTCCTATAATTCACCCCTCCACTTT. Encoded protein: CAWSRTGSDKGSYNSPLHF.

This clonotype was observed a handful of times. The chain combines TRBV25-1 with TRBJ2-1; 13 bases are a match to TRBD2. Germline CDR1 and CDR2: MGHDK and SYGVNS. With V trimmed by 7 bases and J by 6 bases, 6 bases remained unmatched. There are 15 residues in the CDR3. The CDR3 DNA follows: TGTGCCAGCATTCAAGGACTAGCGGGGGCCAATGAGCAGTTCTTC. Translation: CASIQGLAGANEQFF.

The chain links TRBV7-2 to TRBJ2-3, with 8 positions matching TRBD2. After removal of 4 bases from V and 2 bases from J, the junction contained 2 bases not matched to a gene. The CDR3 has 14 residues. In germline, CDR1 is SGHTA, CDR2 FQGNSA. The CDR3 region has the DNA TGTGCCAGCAGCTCGGGGGGGCTCACAGATACGCAGTATTTT. Translating it yields CASSSGGLTDTQYF.

This clonotype was found a few times. The chain has TRBV7-2 and TRBJ1-2, with TRBD1 identical over 7 bases. This CDR3 region has 15 residues. Losses at the gene ends were 5 bases for V and 4 bases for J; bases not matched to a gene: 10. Germline V CDR1 and CDR2: SGHTA, FQGNSA. The CDR3 region has the DNA TGTGCCAGCAGCCCGAGTGTGGGACAGCCCTATGGCTACACCTTC. Its translation is CASSPSVGQPYGYTF. Full variable domain (missing parts from reference TRBV7-2 and TRBJ1-2): GAGVSQSPSNKVTEKGKDVELRCDPISGHTALYWYRQSLGQGLEFLIYFQGNSAPDKSGLPSDRFSAERTGGSVSTLTIQRTQQEDSAVYLCASSPSVGQPYGYTFGSGTRLTVV.

The V call is TRBV24-1, the J call TRBJ1-2; D call uncertain. This CDR3 is built from 14 residues. Germline values: CDR1 KGHDR, CDR2 SFDVKD. V was shortened by 5 bases and J by 0 bases, with 9 bases between the two germline ends. CDR3 protein: CATSARGANYGYTF. The CDR3 DNA reads TGTGCCACCAGTGCCCGGGGAGCTAACTATGGCTACACCTTC.

This clonotype was recorded at least ten times. V is TRBV7-9 and J is TRBJ2-5; D is unclear. The length of the CDR3 is 15 residues. Per the germline V gene, CDR1 is SEHNR and CDR2 is FQNEAQ (reference sequence). V was cut by 4 bases and J by 1 base, with 13 bases left in between. The CDR3, as DNA: TGTGCCAGCAGCTCGAGCGACTTTTTCCAAGAGACCCAGTACTTC. This translates into CASSSSDFFQETQYF.

The chain combines TRBV9 with TRBJ1-2; D gene ambiguous. Trimming left V 0 bases short and J 5 bases short, with 14 bases between. The CDR3 loop spans 15 amino acids. Germline loops: CDR1 SGDLS, CDR2 YYNGEE. DNA for the CDR3: TGTGCCAGCAGCGTAGGTGTCGGAGCGTTATATGGCTACACCTTC. Encoded protein: CASSVGVGALYGYTF.

This clonotype has more than one count but fewer than ten. The chain joins TRBV5-1 to TRBJ2-3; 7 nucleotides line up with TRBD2. Looked up from germline, CDR1 is SGHRS and CDR2 is YFSETQ. The length of the CDR3 is 15 residues. Trimming at V came to 4 bases and at J to 2 bases, leaving 7 bases not matched to a gene. CDR3 nucleotide sequence: TGCGCCAGCAGCATAACTAGCGACCCCACAGATACGCAGTATTTT. Protein product: CASSITSDPTDTQYF.

The chain links TRBV18 to TRBJ1-5, with D unclear. In germline, CDR1 is KGHSH, CDR2 LQKENI. V was cut by 0 bases and J by 2 bases, with 8 bases left in between. CDR3 length equals 15 residues. As DNA, the CDR3 is TGTGCCAGCTCACCACCGTATGAGGGCAATCAGCCCCAGCATTTT. It is translated as CASSPPYEGNQPQHF.

A few counts support this clonotype. The chain couples TRBV20-1 to TRBJ2-3, with 9 nucleotides matching TRBD1. CDR1 is DFQATT and CDR2 is SNEGSKA in the germline V gene (reference sequence). The CDR3 has 15 residues. The trim removed 6 bases at V and 3 bases at J, leaving 10 bases unmatched. Written as DNA, the CDR3 is TGCAGTGCCGGGATTTTGGGACAGGGAACAGATACGCAGTATTTT. Its protein is CSAGILGQGTDTQYF.

This clonotype was picked up a small number of times. V is TRBV24-1 and J is TRBJ1-2; 11 bases fit TRBD1. The junction had 9 bases not matched to a gene; V was cut back by 8 bases and J by 8 bases. CDR1 and CDR2 (germline): KGHDR, SFDVKD. The CDR3 runs to 14 residues. The CDR3 DNA reads TGTGCCACCAAGGGTGGACAGGGGGCCGGGGGCTACACCTTC. Translation gives CATKGGQGAGGYTF.